These 17 T cell receptor beta chains originate from one sample sequenced in a study of T cells expressing NK-cell markers. With the 5' RACE reads reprocessed, TCRdb shows one record per CDR3 protein and no DNA. The sample spans almost 450,000 distinct CDR3 sequences; the ten largest clones claim more than 7%. The sequenced sample was blood T cells: a sorted CD56 or NKG2C T cell subset, CD4+ or CD8+ T cells, or bulk PBMC T cells (not recorded which). These TCRs come from a woman aged 18 to 75 in good health.

The chain carries TRBV5-6 and TRBJ2-1. Germline CDR1 and CDR2: SGHDT and YYEEEE. This CDR3 has 15 residues. The CDR3 sequence is CASSLGTDKYNEQFF.

V usage is TRBV20-1 and J usage is TRBJ2-5; the TCRdb call, TRBD1, lacks DNA for checking. The germline V gene has CDR1 DFQATT and CDR2 SNEGSKA (reference sequence). There are 15 residues in the CDR3. This CDR3 reads CSATSGQGYMETQYF.

The chain is built from TRBV6-2 or TRBV6-3 and TRBJ2-2. The CDR3 consists of 12 residues. CDR1 and CDR2 from the germline V gene are MNHEY and SVGEGT. The CDR3 spells CASSYYPGELFF.

The chain combines TRBV6-1 with TRBJ1-1. The CDR3 has 15 amino acids. Germline CDR1 reads MNHNS; CDR2 reads SASEGT. CDR3 protein: CASSEMVRVSTEAFF.

J is TRBJ2-2 and V is TRBV4-2; TCRdb returns TRBD2, unconfirmable since there is no DNA. The CDR3 has 16 residues. Per germline, CDR1 LGHNA and CDR2 YNFKEQ. The CDR3 protein is CASSQGALSGGGELFF.

This chain links TRBV9 with TRBJ2-3; there is no DNA to check the TCRdb D call of TRBD2. The germline V gene encodes CDR1 SGDLS and CDR2 YYNGEE. The CDR3 length is 16 residues. The CDR3 sequence: CASSEQVAGGADTQYF.

This chain connects TRBV19 to TRBJ2-3. CDR3 length: 15 residues. Germline CDR1 and CDR2: LNHDA and SQIVND (reference sequence). This CDR3 is CASSISGIRTDTQYF.

CDR3 amino acids: CSARDRIAKNIQYF. The genes are TRBV20-1 and TRBJ2-4. The CDR3 runs to 14 residues. In germline, CDR1 is DFQATT, CDR2 SNEGSKA (reference sequence).

This sequence joins TRBV24-1 and TRBJ2-3; the D call from TCRdb, TRBD1, cannot be confirmed without DNA. Germline V gene data show CDR1 as KGHDR and CDR2 as SFDVKD. CDR3 length: 13 amino acids. CDR3 loop: CATSDPTGYTQYF.

V and J are TRBV5-1 and TRBJ2-4; the D gene TCRdb calls, TRBD2, cannot be checked with no DNA. Germline V gene lookup returns CDR1 SGHRS and CDR2 YFSETQ. This CDR3 comprises 17 residues. The CDR3 protein is CASSPRAADNTKNIQYF.

The rearrangement uses TRBV7-6 and TRBJ2-1; the D call from TCRdb, TRBD1, cannot be confirmed without DNA. Germline CDR1 and CDR2: SGHVS and FNYEAQ. The CDR3 length is 15 residues. The CDR3 loop is CASSEKGQLYNEQFF.

V gene TRBV12-3 or TRBV12-4 combines with J gene TRBJ2-5; TCRdb reports TRBD1, a call that lacks DNA to check it against. The CDR3 is made up of 14 amino acids. CDR3 residues: CASSDSGAQETQYF.

This chain links TRBV20-1 with TRBJ2-1; TCRdb picks TRBD1, but there is no DNA to check that call. Germline V gives CDR1 DFQATT, CDR2 SNEGSKA (reference sequence). The CDR3 length is 14 residues. CDR3: CSAPPGGGYNEQFF.

The chain has TRBV27 and TRBJ1-5; there is no DNA to check the TCRdb D call of TRBD1. Per germline, CDR1 MNHEY and CDR2 SMNVEV (reference sequence). The CDR3 is 17 residues long. The CDR3 sequence: CASSSLERGAGNQPQHF.

The V and J genes are TRBV4-1 and TRBJ2-2; TCRdb outputs TRBD1, but without DNA this stays unchecked. CDR1 MGHRA and CDR2 YSYEKL come from the germline V gene. This CDR3 is 14 amino acids long. The CDR3 loop reads CASSLTENTGELFF.

The chain combines TRBV11-2 with TRBJ2-1; there is no DNA to check the TCRdb D call of TRBD2. Germline CDR1 is SGHAT and CDR2 is FQNNGV. The CDR3 spans 16 residues. CDR3 residues: CASSLDTSGPYNEQFF. The whole variable domain, remainder taken from reference TRBV11-2 and TRBJ2-1, is EAGVAQSPRYKIIEKRQSVAFWCNPISGHATLYWYQQILGQGPKLLIQFQNNGVVDDSQLPKDRFSAERLKGVDSTLKIQPAKLEDSAVYLCASSLDTSGPYNEQFFGPGTRLTVL.

The CDR3 loop reads CTGGDTGELFF. The gene calls are TRBV29-1 and TRBJ2-2; the D gene TCRdb calls, TRBD1, cannot be checked with no DNA. This CDR3 has 11 residues. CDR1 is SQVTM and CDR2 is ANQGSEA in the germline V gene.